This is a list of T cell receptor beta chains from one sample in a study of post-analysis software for immune sequencing data. MiXCR, run by TCRdb on the PCR reads, gives a single entry per CDR3 protein. Among fewer than 850,000 distinct CDR3 sequences listed, 25% to 30% were seen once. Sequencing was carried out using blood. These receptors were obtained from a girl aged 10-17 years with multiple sclerosis. Each CDR3 is given without its conserved first and last residue.

TRBV3-1	TRBJ2-7	ASSQEGLYEQY
TRBV29-1	TRBJ2-7	SALTGTTYEQY
TRBV6-2/TRBV6-3	-	ASSSSGSIDEQY
TRBV29-1	TRBJ2-1	SVRGGASYEQF
TRBV12-3/TRBV12-4	TRBJ2-5	ASSLVAGDQETQY
TRBV29-1	TRBJ2-5	SVRGLAGVQETQY
TRBV15	TRBJ1-1	ATSGVEGNTEAF
TRBV6-5	TRBJ2-3	ASSSDSYTDTQY
TRBV7-2	TRBJ1-2	ASSLDQGRDYGYT
TRBV12-3/TRBV12-4	TRBJ2-1	ASSFPDTNEQF
TRBV3-1	TRBJ1-1	ASSQDRGIGATEAF
TRBV15	TRBJ1-2	ATSRERTPDGYT
TRBV7-2	TRBJ2-7	ASSLARQSSYEQY
TRBV29-1	TRBJ2-1	SVEDAEAEGNEQF
TRBV28	TRBJ2-1	ASSFEVYNEQF
TRBV4-1	TRBJ2-1	ASSHLTLGRTNEQF
TRBV7-2	TRBJ1-4	ASSYGPADSGSEKLF
TRBV6-2/TRBV6-3	TRBJ2-7	ATRDRLSYEQY
TRBV7-9	-	ASRPLAYEQY
TRBV5-1	TRBJ2-3	ASSRWTGADTQY
TRBV18	TRBJ1-5	ASSPAPNSNQPQH
TRBV6-1	TRBJ1-1	ASKVGGITEAF
TRBV5-5	TRBJ1-2	ASSRAFGDNYGYT
TRBV20-1	TRBJ2-3	SADLGTSGTDTQY
TRBV3-1	TRBJ1-1	ASSQDPGSEAF
TRBV19	TRBJ2-1	ASSIDTSGSLPSYNEQF
TRBV6-2/TRBV6-3	TRBJ1-2	ASSWYRDHGYT
TRBV3-1	TRBJ1-2	ASSQEAPRGTNYGYT
TRBV10-3	TRBJ2-1	AISPGDSEQF
TRBV29-1	TRBJ1-6	SVDGGPNSPLH
TRBV3-1	TRBJ2-1	ASSLQLERFSYNEQF
TRBV7-2	TRBJ2-1	ASSSGARAGEQF
TRBV10-3	TRBJ2-2	AISEGQKNTGELF
TRBV10-3	TRBJ2-2	AITAQATNTGELF
TRBV7-2	TRBJ2-1	TSSTGSQAYNEQF
TRBV6-5	TRBJ1-6	ASGPGLGSPLH
TRBV6-5	TRBJ2-7	ASNPAWGTGSYEQY
TRBV10-3	TRBJ2-3	AISEGSFTDTQY
TRBV10-2	TRBJ2-1	ASRAGLARSSYNEQF
TRBV10-3	TRBJ1-1	AISEQGVARAF
TRBV6-2/TRBV6-3	TRBJ1-5	ASSRRQGFGNQPQH
TRBV7-9	TRBJ2-1	ASSRTGALYNEQF
TRBV7-9	TRBJ2-1	ASSPERTSGDNEQF
TRBV6-6	TRBJ2-1	ASALRHSYNEQF
TRBV28	TRBJ2-1	ASSPRWQYNEQF
TRBV12-3/TRBV12-4	TRBJ2-1	ASSLTSGTMINEQF
TRBV20-1	TRBJ2-1	SASIPREQF
TRBV7-2	TRBJ1-2	ASSSSGQGWNGYT
TRBV4-1	TRBJ2-1	ASSQDEAGVYNEQF
TRBV7-9	TRBJ2-3	ASSVTGSSTDTQY
TRBV3-1	TRBJ1-6	ASNRLGGHNSPLH
TRBV7-9	TRBJ1-5	ASSLTGNLMEPQH
TRBV4-1	TRBJ2-3	ASSQDSRGSTDTQY
TRBV19	TRBJ2-3	ASSIREFWDTQY
TRBV29-1	TRBJ2-7	SVGQYPHEQY